The source of this TCR beta chain is a study of cytomegalovirus exposure and HLA in healthy donors. Profiled with immunoSEQ multiplex PCR; TCRdb holds only in-frame clones, not every one. Here the sample spans 98,000 or so clones, approximately 95% being singletons. Overall study results and limits: In the 130 or so validation repertoires, a later analysis found that first-cohort TCR clusters tended to co-occur. Among TCR sequences, most were rare, though some public TCRs appeared in many donors. Cytomegalovirus association was listed for 164 TCR beta chains.

Regarding this clone: The antigen remains unidentified.

Material for sequencing was PBMCs. The clonotype originates from a woman in her late teens or twenties in good health and CMV-seronegative.

The CDR3 is CASSPRREKLFF. In DNA, the CDR3 is TGTGCCAGCAGCCCCCGCAGGGAAAAACTGTTTTTT. This chain joins TRBV6-5 and TRBJ1-4; D gene uncertain. Per germline, CDR1 MNHEY and CDR2 SVGAGI. CDR3 length equals 12 residues. Trimming took 6 bases from V and 8 from J, leaving 10 bases between them.